These 11 T cell receptor beta chains originate from one sample sequenced in a study of preoperative IRX-2 immunotherapy in early breast cancer. Treatment given: preoperative locoregional IRX-2 cytokine immunotherapy. Profiled with immunoSEQ multiplex PCR; TCRdb holds only in-frame clones, not every one. The repertoire holds about 43,000 clones, with about 95% as singletons. Sequencing used tumor tissue, obtained after IRX-2 immunotherapy. The source of these receptors is a human donor with breast cancer.

The chain uses TRBV11-1 and TRBJ2-3, with 11 bases matching TRBD2. Germline V gene lookup returns CDR1 SGHAT and CDR2 FQDESV (reference sequence). The CDR3 runs 16 residues. With V trimmed by 4 bases and J by 1 base, 4 bases remained unmatched. CDR3 in amino acids: CASSSPLAGGTDTQYF. The CDR3 bases are TGTGCCAGCAGCTCCCCACTAGCGGGAGGCACAGATACGCAGTATTTT.

This clone appeared a single time. The CDR3 region has the DNA TGTGCCGGATGGGACCGCACAGATACGCAGTATTTT. Amino acid sequence: CAGWDRTDTQYF. The chain joins TRBV7-9 to TRBJ2-3; D could derive from TRBD1 or TRBD2 (5 bases each). CDR1 is SEHNR and CDR2 is FQNEAQ in the germline V gene (reference sequence). V dropped 11 bases and J dropped 1 base, with 10 bases sitting between them. This CDR3 spans 12 amino acids.

The genes are TRBV7-9 and TRBJ2-6; no definite D call. CDR1 is SEHNR, CDR2 FQNEAQ, per germline (reference sequence). CDR3 length equals 17 residues. Trimming cost V 7 bases and J 0 bases, with 16 bases left between them. As DNA, the CDR3 is TGTGCCAGCACCCCTCTACTCAAAACCTCTGGGGCCAACGTCCTGACTTTC. This encodes CASTPLLKTSGANVLTF.

V gene TRBV7-9 combines with J gene TRBJ2-7; TRBD2 matches 7 bases. V lost 3 bases and J lost 2; bases outside the gene matches: 19. The germline V gene encodes CDR1 SEHNR and CDR2 FQNEAQ (reference sequence). The CDR3 totals 19 residues. In DNA, the CDR3 is TGTGCCAGCAGCTTGCCCCACTCAATGCCTAGCGGTACTCCCTACGAGCAGTACTTC. Translating gives CASSLPHSMPSGTPYEQYF. Filled out from reference TRBV7-9 and TRBJ2-7, the complete variable domain reads DTGVSQNPRHKITKRGQNVTFRCDPISEHNRLYWYRQTLGQGPEFLTYFQNEAQLEKSRLLSDRFSAERPKGSFSTLEIQRTEQGDSAMYLCASSLPHSMPSGTPYEQYFGPGTRLTVT.

The chain joins TRBV5-8 to TRBJ2-5; D is ambiguous. This CDR3 is built from 14 residues. Trimming shortened V by 1 base and J by 5 bases, and 12 bases separated the two germline ends. From germline, CDR1 is SGHTS and CDR2 YDEGEE. DNA of the CDR3: TGTGCCAGCAGCTTGTCTAGGGAAGGGGAGACCCAGTACTTC. It encodes CASSLSREGETQYF.

The chain recombines TRBV9 with TRBJ2-5, with unresolved D. Germline V CDR1 and CDR2: SGDLS, YYNGEE. The V gene lost 1 base and the J gene lost 2 bases, with 6 bases spanning the gap. There are 13 residues in the CDR3. The CDR3 sequence: CASSVRPQETQYF. The CDR3 DNA follows: TGTGCCAGCAGCGTACGGCCTCAAGAGACCCAGTACTTC. Using reference TRBV9 and TRBJ2-5 for the parts outside the CDR3, the full variable domain is DSGVTQTPKHLITATGQRVTLRCSPRSGDLSVYWYQQSLDQGLQFLIQYYNGEERAKGNILERFSAQQFPDLHSELNLSSLELGDSALYFCASSVRPQETQYFGPGTRLLVL.

The chain combines TRBV6-5 with TRBJ2-1, with 12 bases that match TRBD2. Germline CDR1 is MNHEY and CDR2 is SVGAGI. This CDR3 has 15 residues. Germline trimming cut 5 bases from V and 9 bases from J; bases unmatched to any gene: 8. For the CDR3, the DNA is TGTGCCAGCAGTCTACTAGCGGGAGGCCTAGGTGAGCAGTTCTTC. Translated, it gives CASSLLAGGLGEQFF.

This chain connects TRBV27 to TRBJ1-6; D call uncertain. Germline loops: CDR1 MNHEY, CDR2 SMNVEV (reference sequence). This CDR3 is built from 15 residues. Trimming took 1 base from V and 6 from J, leaving 10 bases between them. The CDR3 is CASSLWEQSNSPLHF. The CDR3 DNA follows: TGTGCCAGCAGTTTATGGGAACAATCTAATTCACCCCTCCACTTT.

As to this clone: This sample also contains other DNA sequences that code for the same CDR3. V usage is TRBV5-1 and J usage is TRBJ2-3; 15 bases are shared with TRBD2. J lost 3 bases, V lost 4 bases, and 3 bases had no gene match. The CDR3 contains 16 residues. Germline CDR1 SGHRS, CDR2 YFSETQ. The CDR3 here is CASSLGLAGGTDTQYF. DNA for the CDR3: TGCGCCAGCAGCCTTGGACTAGCGGGAGGGACAGATACGCAGTATTTT.

V gene TRBV4-1 combines with J gene TRBJ2-2, with D unclear. V shed 2 bases and J shed 2 bases, with 9 bases lying between them. Germline lookup yields CDR1 MGHRA and CDR2 YSYEKL. This CDR3 is 15 amino acids long. Written as DNA, the CDR3 is TGCGCCAGCAGCCAATATAACTCAAACACCGGGGAGCTGTTTTTT. As protein: CASSQYNSNTGELFF.

This chain uses TRBV19 with TRBJ1-4; 8 bases fit TRBD1. Germline V lookup: CDR1 LNHDA, CDR2 SQIVND (reference sequence). Losses at the gene ends were 6 bases for V and 7 bases for J; bases not matched to a gene: 7. CDR3 length: 14 amino acids. The CDR3 sequence: CASRATGAREKLFF. The CDR3 nucleotides read TGTGCCAGTAGAGCGACAGGGGCCCGTGAAAAACTGTTTTTT.